A single sample gave rise to the 5 T cell receptor beta chains below, sequenced in a study of T cells in Graves' hyperthyroidism and ophthalmopathy. Authors of the study amplified TCR beta CDR3 regions from RNA transcripts. TCR CDR3 underwent first-round RT-PCR with the HTBI primer set. TCRdb processed the multiplex PCR reads anew with MiXCR; each CDR3 protein has one entry. The sample includes some 500,000 distinct CDR3 sequences, about 16% of them seen just once. The source material was blood. These receptors were collected from a woman younger than 45 with Graves' ophthalmopathy.

CDR3 bases: TGTGCCAGCAGTTCCCCGGGACAAGAGGGAAACTATGGCTACACCTTC. As protein: CASSSPGQEGNYGYTF. The V gene is TRBV27, the J gene TRBJ1-2; a weak D match, TRBD1 (6 bases). From germline, CDR1 is MNHEY and CDR2 SMNVEV (reference sequence). CDR3 size: 16 residues. Trimming removed 4 bases at V and 2 bases at J, with 17 bases between.

This chain uses TRBV27 with TRBJ1-5; D gene unclear. Germline V gene lookup returns CDR1 MNHEY and CDR2 SMNVEV (reference sequence). CDR3 length: 16 residues. The V gene lost 5 bases and the J gene lost 4 bases, with 18 bases spanning the gap. The CDR3 sequence is CASSPRRNPINQPQHF. The CDR3 bases are TGTGCCAGCAGTCCCCGGCGCAACCCAATAAATCAGCCCCAGCATTTT.

This clonotype was counted many times. The chain carries TRBV30 and TRBJ2-1; 8 bases are a match to TRBD2. The J segment lost 7 bases and the V segment lost 3 bases, leaving 11 bases of the junction unmatched. CDR1 and CDR2 (germline): GTSNPN, SVGIG (reference sequence). CDR3 length: 15 amino acids. The chain's CDR3 is CAWSPRAGVVNEQFF. The CDR3 region has the DNA TGTGCCTGGAGCCCCCGAGCGGGAGTGGTGAATGAGCAGTTCTTC.

This clonotype was detected ten times or more. The rearrangement uses TRBV2 and TRBJ2-3; maybe TRBD1 (6 bases). Per the germline V gene, CDR1 is SNHLY and CDR2 is FYNNEI. The length of the CDR3 is 14 residues. V was pared by 7 bases and J by 4 bases, with 15 bases between. As DNA, the CDR3 is TGTGCCAGCACTCCGCGCAACAGGGCAGATACGCAGTATTTT. Protein: CASTPRNRADTQYF.

This clonotype was found many times. The CDR3 reads CSARESGWSYNEQFF. For the CDR3, the DNA is TGCAGTGCTAGAGAGTCGGGATGGTCCTACAATGAGCAGTTCTTC. This sequence joins TRBV20-1 and TRBJ2-1, with D perhaps matching TRBD2 (5 bases). Trimming took off 0 bases at V and 1 base at J, with 10 bases between the two ends. CDR1 and CDR2 (germline): DFQATT, SNEGSKA (reference sequence). This CDR3 spans 15 amino acids.